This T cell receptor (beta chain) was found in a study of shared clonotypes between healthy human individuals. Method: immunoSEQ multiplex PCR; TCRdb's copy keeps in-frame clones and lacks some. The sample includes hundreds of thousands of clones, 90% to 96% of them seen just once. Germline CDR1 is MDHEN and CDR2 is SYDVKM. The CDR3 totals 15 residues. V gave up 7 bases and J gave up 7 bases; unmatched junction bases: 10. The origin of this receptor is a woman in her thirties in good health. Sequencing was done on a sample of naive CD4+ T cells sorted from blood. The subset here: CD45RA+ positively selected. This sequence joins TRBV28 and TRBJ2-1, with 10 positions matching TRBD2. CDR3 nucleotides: TGTGCCAGCATAACCGGGACTAGCGTTCAGAATGAGCAGTTCTTC. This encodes CASITGTSVQNEQFF.